Shown below are 15 T cell receptor beta chains from a single sample sequenced in a study of T cells in Graves' hyperthyroidism and ophthalmopathy. RNA transcripts were the template for amplifying TCR beta CDR3 regions. The HTBI primer set drove a first-round RT-PCR of the TCR CDR3. TCRdb passed the multiplex PCR reads through MiXCR, listing each CDR3 protein once. The sample has 700,000 or so distinct CDR3 sequences; about a sixth are singletons. The sample was blood. The receptors here all came from a man between 18 and 35 years old with Graves' hyperthyroidism.

This clonotype came up many times. The chain recombines TRBV28 with TRBJ2-3, with 7 positions matching TRBD2. Germline loops: CDR1 MDHEN, CDR2 SYDVKM. The CDR3 covers 15 residues. The junction had 7 bases not matched to a gene; V was cut back by 2 bases and J by 5 bases. The CDR3 DNA is TGTGCCAGCAGTTTAGGGCTAGCGGAATTAGATACGCAGTATTTT. Residues: CASSLGLAELDTQYF.

The table lists this clonotype with a few counts. The chain couples TRBV27 to TRBJ2-1, with D tentatively TRBD1 (5 bases). This CDR3 comprises 14 residues. V lost 0 bases, J lost 6 bases, and 9 bases lay in between. Germline V gene data show CDR1 as MNHEY and CDR2 as SMNVEV (reference sequence). CDR3 sequence (DNA): TGTGCCAGCAGTTTATCGGTCCAGGGCAATGAGCAGTTCTTC. Translation: CASSLSVQGNEQFF.

At least ten counts were recorded for this clonotype. The rearrangement joins TRBV7-2 to TRBJ2-3; tentatively, D is TRBD2 (6 bases). The CDR3 is made up of 15 amino acids. Trimming took off 5 bases at V and 4 bases at J, with 16 bases between the two ends. Germline V lookup: CDR1 SGHTA, CDR2 FQGNSA. The CDR3 spells CASSPWGDRADTQYF. The CDR3 DNA is TGTGCCAGCAGCCCATGGGGGGATCGTGCAGATACGCAGTATTTT.

This clonotype came up many times. V usage is TRBV7-3 and J usage is TRBJ2-3; D not certain. Germline CDR1 is SGHTA and CDR2 is FQGTGA. The V end lost 5 bases, the J end lost 7 bases, and 10 bases lay between the germline ends. The CDR3 covers 12 residues. In DNA form, the CDR3 reads TGTGCCAGCAGCCTAAGAGCATATACGCAGTATTTT. It codes for CASSLRAYTQYF. The variable domain in full, completed from reference TRBV7-3 and TRBJ2-3, reads GAGVSQTPSNKVTEKGKYVELRCDPISGHTALYWYRQSLGQGPEFLIYFQGTGAADDSGLPNDRFFAVRPEGSVSTLKIQRTERGDSAVYLCASSLRAYTQYFGPGTRLTVL.

There are many counts of this clonotype. The genes are TRBV28 and TRBJ2-3, with 15 bases that match TRBD2. Trimming removed 3 bases from V and 6 bases from J; junction bases left unmatched: 10. Per the germline V gene, CDR1 is MDHEN and CDR2 is SYDVKM. CDR3 length: 18 residues. In DNA, the CDR3 is TGTGCCAGCAGTTTTAGTATCTCGGGGACTAGCGGGAGGGATACGCAGTATTTT. It is translated as CASSFSISGTSGRDTQYF.

This clonotype was seen only a few times. This chain joins TRBV5-1 and TRBJ1-1, with a possible D match to TRBD1 (6 bases). The V end was cut by 4 bases, the J end by 1 base, with 8 bases between. The germline CDR1 and CDR2 sequences are SGHRS and YFSETQ. CDR3 length: 13 residues. DNA for the CDR3: TGCGCCAGCAGCAAACAGGGGAACACTGAAGCTTTCTTT. Protein: CASSKQGNTEAFF.

This clonotype appeared many times. This chain links TRBV7-3 with TRBJ2-5; D not resolved. Germline assignment: CDR1 SGHTA and CDR2 FQGTGA. This CDR3 region has 13 residues. Deletions cut 6 bases from V and 5 bases from J, with 13 bases between. In DNA form, the CDR3 reads TGTGCCAGCAGTCGCGGTGAATTGGAGACCCAGTACTTC. This sequence encodes CASSRGELETQYF. The whole variable domain, remainder taken from reference TRBV7-3 and TRBJ2-5, is GAGVSQTPSNKVTEKGKYVELRCDPISGHTALYWYRQSLGQGPEFLIYFQGTGAADDSGLPNDRFFAVRPEGSVSTLKIQRTERGDSAVYLCASSRGELETQYFGPGTRLLVL.

This chain connects TRBV27 to TRBJ2-7, with TRBD1 matching over 8 bases. Germline V lookup: CDR1 MNHEY, CDR2 SMNVEV (reference sequence). V trimming: 0 bases; J trimming: 2 bases; junction bases outside the gene matches: 12. The CDR3 consists of 18 residues. CDR3 sequence (DNA): TGTGCCAGCAGTTTATCGTTCTATCCAGGGGGCGATCCCTACGAGCAGTACTTC. Translating it yields CASSLSFYPGGDPYEQYF.

This clonotype was found a few times. The rearrangement joins TRBV6-1 to TRBJ2-6; D might be TRBD1 or TRBD2, each matching 6 bases. Per germline, CDR1 MNHNS and CDR2 SASEGT. The CDR3 has 16 residues. The ends were cut back, 6 bases at V and 2 bases at J, with 14 bases in the middle. The chain's CDR3 is CASSPGEAAGANVLTF. CDR3 in DNA: TGTGCCAGCAGCCCAGGGGAGGCGGCTGGGGCCAACGTCCTGACTTTC.

This clonotype was recorded a few times. This chain links TRBV9 with TRBJ1-4, with 9 nucleotides matching TRBD1. J was trimmed by 8 bases and V by 2 bases; bases with no gene match: 7. Germline CDR1 SGDLS, CDR2 YYNGEE. The CDR3 covers 15 residues. The CDR3 loop reads CASSVEQGAGEKLFF. The CDR3, as DNA: TGTGCCAGCAGCGTGGAACAGGGGGCAGGAGAAAAACTGTTTTTT. Complete variable domain (other parts from reference TRBV9 and TRBJ1-4): DSGVTQTPKHLITATGQRVTLRCSPRSGDLSVYWYQQSLDQGLQFLIQYYNGEERAKGNILERFSAQQFPDLHSELNLSSLELGDSALYFCASSVEQGAGEKLFFGSGTQLSVL.

The sample holds a few counts of this clonotype. One junction end disagrees with the germline gene, perhaps due to a read error. The J gene is TRBJ2-6, the V gene TRBV6-2 or TRBV6-3; 10 nucleotides agree with TRBD1. CDR1 and CDR2 (germline): MNHEY, SVGEGT. The CDR3 covers 20 residues. The DNA of the CDR3 is TGTGCCAGCAGTTATCCCCTCCCCCTCCGACAGGGGGCTGGGGCCAGCGTCCTGACTTTC. The encoded protein is CASSYPLPLRQGAGASVLTF.

This clonotype was recorded many times. The gene calls are TRBV6-1 and TRBJ2-7; D is perhaps TRBD1 or TRBD2 (6 bases each). V lost 7 bases to trimming and J lost 4 bases, with 14 bases between them. Germline CDR1 reads MNHNS; CDR2 reads SASEGT. The CDR3 is 13 amino acids. The CDR3, as DNA: TGTGCCAGCAAGGGGGAGGAATTGTACGAGCAGTACTTC. Its protein product is CASKGEELYEQYF.

This clonotype came up many times. This chain connects TRBV27 to TRBJ2-1, with 10 positions matching TRBD2. V dropped 7 bases and J dropped 5; count of bases not matched to a gene: 5. This CDR3 has 14 amino acids. The germline CDR1 and CDR2 sequences are MNHEY and SMNVEV (reference sequence). The CDR3 nucleotides read TGTGCCAGCAACCCTCTAGCGGGGGACAATGAGCAGTTCTTC. This gives the protein CASNPLAGDNEQFF.

This clonotype was observed a few times. The chain couples TRBV29-1 to TRBJ1-2; D ambiguous. Trimming took 1 base from V and 8 from J, leaving 8 bases between them. CDR1 is SQVTM and CDR2 is ANQGSEA in the germline V gene. This CDR3 is 11 amino acids long. CDR3 nucleotide sequence: TGCAGCGTTGAAGCCGAGCCGGGCTACACCTTC. It specifies CSVEAEPGYTF. The full variable domain, in which reference TRBV29-1 and TRBJ1-2 provide the parts outside the CDR3, is SAVISQKPSRDICQRGTSLTIQCQVDSQVTMMFWYRQQPGQSLTLIATANQGSEATYESGFVIDKFPISRPNLTFSTLTVSNMSPEDSSIYLCSVEAEPGYTFGSGTRLTVV.

This clonotype was observed a few times. This chain joins TRBV20-1 and TRBJ1-2; the D is unclear. Trimming shortened V by 5 bases and J by 6 bases, and 13 bases separated the two germline ends. The CDR3 runs 12 residues. From germline, CDR1 is DFQATT and CDR2 SNEGSKA (reference sequence). The CDR3 DNA sequence: TGCAGTGCTCAACACCTCCAGGATGGCTACACCTTC. Translation gives CSAQHLQDGYTF.